Below, one T cell receptor beta chain is given with its context. Its specificity is not known. The method was immunoSEQ multiplex PCR; TCRdb's version includes in-frame clones alone and lacks a portion of them. The sample shows tens of thousands of clones, under 75% of them seen only once. The data originate from a study of vaccination effects on CD4 cells after COVID-19. The study's findings and limits: Few convalescent patients were studied, and early post-infection samples were lacking.

Antigen-specific CD4+ T cells were expanded (with viral peptide pools) by the ViraFEST assay ahead of sequencing. Culture lasted around eleven days before CD4+ T cell isolation. None of the vaccinated had previously contracted SARS-CoV-2, and their nucleocapsid antibodies tested negative. The culture medium for approximately 1.9 million PBMC per well included 10 IU/ml IL-2 and around 9.8 ug/ml peptides. On days 3 and 7, fresh IL-2 medium replaced half the medium. The CDR3 contains 15 residues. The ends were cut back, 3 bases at V and 1 base at J, with 11 bases in the middle. Germline values: CDR1 SGDLS, CDR2 YYNGEE.

The sequencing here drew on CD4+ T cells from PBMCs cultured with SARS-CoV-2 spike peptides, taken before COVID-19 vaccination. V usage is TRBV9 and J usage is TRBJ1-3; D is unclear. The TCR was taken from a human donor who received a COVID-19 vaccine. As DNA, the CDR3 is TGTGCCAGCAGCGAATACGGTTTTTCTGGAAACACCATATATTTT. Amino acid sequence: CASSEYGFSGNTIYF. Complete variable domain (other parts from reference TRBV9 and TRBJ1-3): DSGVTQTPKHLITATGQRVTLRCSPRSGDLSVYWYQQSLDQGLQFLIQYYNGEERAKGNILERFSAQQFPDLHSELNLSSLELGDSALYFCASSEYGFSGNTIYFGEGSWLTVV.